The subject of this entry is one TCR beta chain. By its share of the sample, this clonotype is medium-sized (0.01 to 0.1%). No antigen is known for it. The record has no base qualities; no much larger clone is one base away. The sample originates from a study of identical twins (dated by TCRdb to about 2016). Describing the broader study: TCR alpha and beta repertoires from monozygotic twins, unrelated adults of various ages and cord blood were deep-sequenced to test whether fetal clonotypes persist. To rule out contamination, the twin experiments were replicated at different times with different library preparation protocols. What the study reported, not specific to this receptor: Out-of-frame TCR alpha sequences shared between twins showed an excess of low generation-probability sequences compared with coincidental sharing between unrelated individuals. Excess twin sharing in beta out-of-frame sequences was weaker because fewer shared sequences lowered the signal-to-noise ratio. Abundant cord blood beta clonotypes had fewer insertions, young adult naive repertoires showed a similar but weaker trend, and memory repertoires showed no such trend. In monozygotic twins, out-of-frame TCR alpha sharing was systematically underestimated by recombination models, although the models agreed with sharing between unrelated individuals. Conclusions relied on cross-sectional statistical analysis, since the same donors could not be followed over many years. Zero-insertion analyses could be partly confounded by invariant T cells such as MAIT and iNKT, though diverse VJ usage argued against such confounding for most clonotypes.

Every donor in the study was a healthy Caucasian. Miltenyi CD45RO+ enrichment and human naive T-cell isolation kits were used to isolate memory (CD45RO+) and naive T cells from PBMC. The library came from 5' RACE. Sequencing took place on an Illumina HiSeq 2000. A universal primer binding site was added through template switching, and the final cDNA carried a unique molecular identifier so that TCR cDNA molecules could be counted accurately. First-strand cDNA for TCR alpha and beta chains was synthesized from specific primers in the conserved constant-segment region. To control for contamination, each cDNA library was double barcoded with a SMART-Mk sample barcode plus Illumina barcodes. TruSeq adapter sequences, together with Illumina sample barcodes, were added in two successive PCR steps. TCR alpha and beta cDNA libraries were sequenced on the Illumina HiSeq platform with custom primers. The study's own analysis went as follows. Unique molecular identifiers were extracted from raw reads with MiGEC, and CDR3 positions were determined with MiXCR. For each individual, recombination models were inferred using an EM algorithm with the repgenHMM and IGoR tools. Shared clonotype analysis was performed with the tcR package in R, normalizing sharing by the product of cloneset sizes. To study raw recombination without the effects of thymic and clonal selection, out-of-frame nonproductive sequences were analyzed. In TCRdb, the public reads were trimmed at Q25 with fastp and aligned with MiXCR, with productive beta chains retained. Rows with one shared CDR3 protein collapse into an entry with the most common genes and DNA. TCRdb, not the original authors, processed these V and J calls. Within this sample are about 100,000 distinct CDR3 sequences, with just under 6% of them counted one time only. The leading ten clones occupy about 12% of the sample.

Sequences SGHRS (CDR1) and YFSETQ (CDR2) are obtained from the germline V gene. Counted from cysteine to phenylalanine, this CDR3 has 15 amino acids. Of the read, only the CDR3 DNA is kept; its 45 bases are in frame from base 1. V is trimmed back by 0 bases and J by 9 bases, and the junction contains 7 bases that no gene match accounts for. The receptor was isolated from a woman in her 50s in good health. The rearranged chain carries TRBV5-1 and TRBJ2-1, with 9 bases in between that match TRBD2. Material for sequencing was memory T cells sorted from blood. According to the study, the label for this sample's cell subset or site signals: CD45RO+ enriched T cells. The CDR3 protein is CASSLEVAGVGEQFF. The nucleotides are TGCGCCAGCAGCTTGGAGGTAGCGGGAGTTGGTGAGCAGTTCTTC.